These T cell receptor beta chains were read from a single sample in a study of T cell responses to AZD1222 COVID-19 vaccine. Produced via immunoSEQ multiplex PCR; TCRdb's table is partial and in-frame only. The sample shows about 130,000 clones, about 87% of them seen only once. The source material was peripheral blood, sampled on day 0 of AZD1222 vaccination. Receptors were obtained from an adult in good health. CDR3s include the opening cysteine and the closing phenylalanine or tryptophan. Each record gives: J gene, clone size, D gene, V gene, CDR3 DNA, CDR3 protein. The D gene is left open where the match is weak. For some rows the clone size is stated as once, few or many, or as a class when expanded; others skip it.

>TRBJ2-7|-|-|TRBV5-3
TGTGCCAGAAGCTTGAGGGCAGTGAGCCCCTACGAGCAGTACTTC
CARSLRAVSPYEQYF
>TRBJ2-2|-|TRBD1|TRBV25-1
TGTGCCAGCAGTGAAGACAGGGACACCGGGGAGCTGTTTTTT
CASSEDRDTGELFF
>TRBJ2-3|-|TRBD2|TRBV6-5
TGTGCCAGCAGGCCTAGCGGGGACTTCACAGATACGCAGTATTTT
CASRPSGDFTDTQYF
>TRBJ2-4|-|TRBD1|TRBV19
TGTGCCAGTAGTTCGGTCGGGACAGGGGGAAACATTCAGTACTTC
CASSSVGTGGNIQYF
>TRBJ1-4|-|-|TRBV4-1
TGCGCCAGCAGCCAAGACCGGGACTCAAATGAAAAACTGTTTTTT
CASSQDRDSNEKLFF
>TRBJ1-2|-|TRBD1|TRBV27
TGTGCCAGCAGTGCCCCACAGGGGGTCTATGGCTACACCTTC
CASSAPQGVYGYTF
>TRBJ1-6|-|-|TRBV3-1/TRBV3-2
TGTGCCAGCAGCCAAGACAGGGGCTCACCCCTCCACTTT
CASSQDRGSPLHF
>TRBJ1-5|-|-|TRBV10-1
TGCGCCAGCAGTGAAGGCCGGGATAGCAATCAGCCCCAGCATTTT
CASSEGRDSNQPQHF
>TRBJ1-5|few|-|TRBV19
TGTGCCAGTAGTACTACAGTCAATCAGCCCCAGCATTTT
CASSTTVNQPQHF
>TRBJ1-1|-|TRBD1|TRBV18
TGTGCCAGCTCAGCACAGGGGGCGATGAACACTGAAGCTTTCTTT
CASSAQGAMNTEAFF
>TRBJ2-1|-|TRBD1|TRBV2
TGTGCCAGCACCTTGACAGGGGGAGCTTACAATGAGCAGTTCTTC
CASTLTGGAYNEQFF
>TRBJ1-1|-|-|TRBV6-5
TGTGCCAGCACCGGAAGGGGGGCGAAAGCTTTCTTT
CASTGRGAKAFF
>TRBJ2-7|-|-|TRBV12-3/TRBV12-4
TGTGCCAGCAGTTACTCCTACGAGCAGTACTTC
CASSYSYEQYF
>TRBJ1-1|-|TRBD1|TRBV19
TGTGCCAGTAGTATGTCGGGGACAGGGGCTTTCTTT
CASSMSGTGAFF
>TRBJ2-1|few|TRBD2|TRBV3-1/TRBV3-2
TGTGCCAGCAGCCAAGAGGTATTAGCGGGACACTACAATGAGCAGTTCTTC
CASSQEVLAGHYNEQFF
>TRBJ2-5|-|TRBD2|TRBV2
TGTGCCAGCATCGGAAGTAGCGGGGGGTTCCAAGAGACCCAGTACTTC
CASIGSSGGFQETQYF
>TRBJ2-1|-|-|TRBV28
TGTGCCAGCAGTTTGATGGGGGTTTTAAATGAGCAGTTCTTC
CASSLMGVLNEQFF
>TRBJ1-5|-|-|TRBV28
TGTGCCAGCAGGTCACTTCAGGGAAGTCAGCCCCAGCATTTT
CASRSLQGSQPQHF
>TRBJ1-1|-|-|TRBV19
TGTGCCAGTAGTATCCAAGGGAACACTGAAGCTTTCTTT
CASSIQGNTEAFF
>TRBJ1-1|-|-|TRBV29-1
TGCAGCGTCTTCAAACCCCTTTACACTGAAGCTTTCTTT
CSVFKPLYTEAFF
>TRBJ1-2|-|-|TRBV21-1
TGTGCCAGCAGCAAAGAAAAGGGTAGGTGCTATGGCTACACCTTC
CASSKEKGRCYGYTF
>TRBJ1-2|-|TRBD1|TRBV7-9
TGTGCCAGCAGCCTCCACAGGGGTAGGGAGCTCCTATACGCCGATGGCTACACCTTC
CASSLHRGRELLYADGYTF
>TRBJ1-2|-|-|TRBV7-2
TGTGCCAGCAGCTTAGTGTCACAGGGTAGCGGCTACACCTTC
CASSLVSQGSGYTF
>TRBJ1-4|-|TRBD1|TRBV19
TGTGCCAGTAGTGCGGACAGGGTTAATGAAAAACTGTTTTTT
CASSADRVNEKLFF